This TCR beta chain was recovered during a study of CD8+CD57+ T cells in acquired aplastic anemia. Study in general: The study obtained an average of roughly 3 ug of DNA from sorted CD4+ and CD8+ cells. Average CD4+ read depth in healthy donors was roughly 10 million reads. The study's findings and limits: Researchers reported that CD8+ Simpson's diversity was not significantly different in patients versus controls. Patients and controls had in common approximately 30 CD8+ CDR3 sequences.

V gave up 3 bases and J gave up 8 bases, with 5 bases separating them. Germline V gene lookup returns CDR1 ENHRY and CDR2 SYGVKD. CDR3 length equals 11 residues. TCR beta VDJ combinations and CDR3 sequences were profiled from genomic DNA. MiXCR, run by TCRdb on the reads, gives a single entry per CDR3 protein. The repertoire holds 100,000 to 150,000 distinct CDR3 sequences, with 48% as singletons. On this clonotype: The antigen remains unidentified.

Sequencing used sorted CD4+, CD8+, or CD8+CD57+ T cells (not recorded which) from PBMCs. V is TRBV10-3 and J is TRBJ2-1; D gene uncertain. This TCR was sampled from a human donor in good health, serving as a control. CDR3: CAISDVDEQFF. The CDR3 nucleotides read TGTGCCATCAGTGATGTTGATGAGCAGTTCTTC.